This T cell receptor beta chain emerged from a study of tumor and adjacent non-tumor tissue in lung cancer. Across the whole study: On average, productive TCRbeta reads reached about 4.2 million per sample. Study-wide points: In normal lung, the top 100 clones were significantly more dominant than in tumor.

Regarding this clonotype: The antigen remains undetermined. The junction differs from germline at one of its ends, possibly a read error.

A modified ARM-PCR protocol with three rounds of nested PCR amplified TCRbeta. TCRdb redid the calling of the multiplex PCR reads with MiXCR, one entry per CDR3 protein. The sample holds over 40,000 distinct CDR3 sequences, 70% to 80% seen once. The CDR3 totals 13 residues. Germline CDR1 reads MDHEN; CDR2 reads SYDVKM. This sample's RNA came from whole unsorted tissue. More than 3 cm separated this lung sample from the edge of the tumor. The source is a woman aged 60-75 years with non-small cell lung cancer. Material for sequencing was distant non-tumor lung tissue. The chain is built from TRBV28 and TRBJ2-7; D not certain. The CDR3 sequence: CASSTTVRYDQYF. CDR3 in DNA: TGTGCCAGTAGTACCACCGTCCGTTACGATCAGTACTTC.